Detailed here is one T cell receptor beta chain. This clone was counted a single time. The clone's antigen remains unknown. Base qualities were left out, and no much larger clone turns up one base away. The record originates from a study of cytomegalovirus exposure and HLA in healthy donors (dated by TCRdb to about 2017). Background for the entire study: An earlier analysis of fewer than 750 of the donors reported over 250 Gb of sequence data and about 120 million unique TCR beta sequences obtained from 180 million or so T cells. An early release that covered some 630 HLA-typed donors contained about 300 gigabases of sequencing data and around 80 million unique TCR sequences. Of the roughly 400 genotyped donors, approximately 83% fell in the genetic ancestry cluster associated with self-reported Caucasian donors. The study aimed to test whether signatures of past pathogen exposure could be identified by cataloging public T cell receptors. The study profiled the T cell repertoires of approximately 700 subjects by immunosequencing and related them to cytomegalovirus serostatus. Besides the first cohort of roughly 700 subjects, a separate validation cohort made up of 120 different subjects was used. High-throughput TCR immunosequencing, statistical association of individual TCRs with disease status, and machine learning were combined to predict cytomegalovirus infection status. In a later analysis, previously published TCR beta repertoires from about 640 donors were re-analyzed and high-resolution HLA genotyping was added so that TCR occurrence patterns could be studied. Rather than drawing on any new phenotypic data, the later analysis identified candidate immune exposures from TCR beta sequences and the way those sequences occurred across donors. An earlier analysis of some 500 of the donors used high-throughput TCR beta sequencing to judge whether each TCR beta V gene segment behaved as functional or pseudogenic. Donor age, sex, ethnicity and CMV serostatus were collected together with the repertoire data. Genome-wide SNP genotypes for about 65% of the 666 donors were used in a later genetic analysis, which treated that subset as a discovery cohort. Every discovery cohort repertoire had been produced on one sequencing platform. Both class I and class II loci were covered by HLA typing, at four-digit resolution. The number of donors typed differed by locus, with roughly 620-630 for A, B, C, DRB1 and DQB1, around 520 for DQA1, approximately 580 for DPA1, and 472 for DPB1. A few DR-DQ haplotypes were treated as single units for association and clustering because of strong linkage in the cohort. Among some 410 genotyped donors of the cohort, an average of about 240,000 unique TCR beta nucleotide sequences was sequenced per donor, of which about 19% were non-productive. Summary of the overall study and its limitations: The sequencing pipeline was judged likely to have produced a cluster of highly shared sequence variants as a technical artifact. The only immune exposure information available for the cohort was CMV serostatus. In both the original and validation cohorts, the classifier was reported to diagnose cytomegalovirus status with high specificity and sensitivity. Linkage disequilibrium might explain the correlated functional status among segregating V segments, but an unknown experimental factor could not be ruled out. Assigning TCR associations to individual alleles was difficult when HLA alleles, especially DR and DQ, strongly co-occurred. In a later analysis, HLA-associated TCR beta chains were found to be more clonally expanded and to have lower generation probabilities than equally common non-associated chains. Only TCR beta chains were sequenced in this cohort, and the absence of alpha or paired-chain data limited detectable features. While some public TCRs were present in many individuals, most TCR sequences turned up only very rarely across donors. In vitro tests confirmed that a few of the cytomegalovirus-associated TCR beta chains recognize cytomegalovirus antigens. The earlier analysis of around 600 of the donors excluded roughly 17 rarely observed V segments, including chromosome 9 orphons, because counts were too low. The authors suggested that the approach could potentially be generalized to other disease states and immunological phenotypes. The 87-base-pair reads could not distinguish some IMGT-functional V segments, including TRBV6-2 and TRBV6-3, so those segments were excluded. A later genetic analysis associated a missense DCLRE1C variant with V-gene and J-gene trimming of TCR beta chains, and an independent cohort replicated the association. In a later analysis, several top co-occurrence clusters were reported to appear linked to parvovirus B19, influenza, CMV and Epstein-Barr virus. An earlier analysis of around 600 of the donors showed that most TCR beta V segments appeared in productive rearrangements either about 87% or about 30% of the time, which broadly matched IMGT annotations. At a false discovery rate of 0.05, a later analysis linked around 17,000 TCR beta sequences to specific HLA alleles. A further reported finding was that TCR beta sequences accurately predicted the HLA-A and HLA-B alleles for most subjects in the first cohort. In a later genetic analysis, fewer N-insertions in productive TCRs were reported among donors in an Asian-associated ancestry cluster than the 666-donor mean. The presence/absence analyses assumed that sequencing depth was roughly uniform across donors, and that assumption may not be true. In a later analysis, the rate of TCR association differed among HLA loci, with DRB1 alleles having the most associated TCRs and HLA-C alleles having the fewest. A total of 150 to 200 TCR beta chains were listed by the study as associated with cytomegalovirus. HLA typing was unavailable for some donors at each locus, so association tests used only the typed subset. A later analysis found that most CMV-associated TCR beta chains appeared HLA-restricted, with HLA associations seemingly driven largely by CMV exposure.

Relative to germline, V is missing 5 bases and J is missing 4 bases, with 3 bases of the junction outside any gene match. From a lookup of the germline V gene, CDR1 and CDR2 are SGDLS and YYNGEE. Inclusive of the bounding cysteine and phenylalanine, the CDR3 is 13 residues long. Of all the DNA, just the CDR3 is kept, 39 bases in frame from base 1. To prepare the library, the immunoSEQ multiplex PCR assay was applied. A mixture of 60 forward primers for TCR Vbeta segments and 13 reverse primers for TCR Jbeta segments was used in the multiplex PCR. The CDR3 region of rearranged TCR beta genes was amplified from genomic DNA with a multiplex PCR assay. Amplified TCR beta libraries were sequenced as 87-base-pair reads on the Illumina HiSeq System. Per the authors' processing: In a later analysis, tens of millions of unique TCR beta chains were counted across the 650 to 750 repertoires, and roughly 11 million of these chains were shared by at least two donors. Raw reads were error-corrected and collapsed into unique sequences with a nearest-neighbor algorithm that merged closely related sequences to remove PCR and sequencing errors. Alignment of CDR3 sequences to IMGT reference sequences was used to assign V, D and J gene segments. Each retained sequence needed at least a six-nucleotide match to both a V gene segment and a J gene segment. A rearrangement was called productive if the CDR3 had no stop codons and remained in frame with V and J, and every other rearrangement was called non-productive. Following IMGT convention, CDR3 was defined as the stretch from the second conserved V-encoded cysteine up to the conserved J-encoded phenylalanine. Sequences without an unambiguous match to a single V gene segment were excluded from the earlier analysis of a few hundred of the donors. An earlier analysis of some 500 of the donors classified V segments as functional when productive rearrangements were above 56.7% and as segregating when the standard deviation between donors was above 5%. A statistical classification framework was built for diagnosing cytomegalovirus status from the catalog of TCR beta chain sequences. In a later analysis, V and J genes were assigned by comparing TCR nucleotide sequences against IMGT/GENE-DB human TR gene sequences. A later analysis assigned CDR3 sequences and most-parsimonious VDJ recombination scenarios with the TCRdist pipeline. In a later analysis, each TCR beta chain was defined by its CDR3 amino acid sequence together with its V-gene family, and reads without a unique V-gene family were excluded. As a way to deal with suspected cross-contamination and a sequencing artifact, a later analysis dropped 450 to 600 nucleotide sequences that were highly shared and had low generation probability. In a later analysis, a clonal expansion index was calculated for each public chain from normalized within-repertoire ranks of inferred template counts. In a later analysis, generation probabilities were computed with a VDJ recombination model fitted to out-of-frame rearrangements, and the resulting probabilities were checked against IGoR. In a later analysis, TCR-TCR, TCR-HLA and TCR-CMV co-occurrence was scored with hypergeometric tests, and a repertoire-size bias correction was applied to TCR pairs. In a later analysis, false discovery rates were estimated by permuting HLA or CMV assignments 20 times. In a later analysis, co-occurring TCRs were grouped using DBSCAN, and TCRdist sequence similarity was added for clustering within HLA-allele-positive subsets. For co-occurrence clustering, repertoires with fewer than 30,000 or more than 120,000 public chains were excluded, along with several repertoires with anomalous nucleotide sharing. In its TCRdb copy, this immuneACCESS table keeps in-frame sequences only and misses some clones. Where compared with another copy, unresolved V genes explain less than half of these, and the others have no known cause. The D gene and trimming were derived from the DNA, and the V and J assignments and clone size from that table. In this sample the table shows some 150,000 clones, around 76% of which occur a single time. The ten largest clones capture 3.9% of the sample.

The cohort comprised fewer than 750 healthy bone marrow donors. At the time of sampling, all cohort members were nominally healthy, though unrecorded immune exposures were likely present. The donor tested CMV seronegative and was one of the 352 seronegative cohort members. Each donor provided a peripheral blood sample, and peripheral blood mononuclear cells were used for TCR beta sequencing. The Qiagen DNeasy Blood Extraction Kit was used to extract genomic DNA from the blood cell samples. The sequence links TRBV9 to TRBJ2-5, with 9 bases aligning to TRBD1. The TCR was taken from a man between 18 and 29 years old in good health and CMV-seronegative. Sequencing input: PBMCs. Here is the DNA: TGTGCCAGCAGTAAGGACAGGGGAGAGACCCAGTACTTC. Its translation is CASSKDRGETQYF.